The following is a T cell receptor beta chain sequence with its context. This sample was taken from a study of blood T cell repertoires in COVID-19. Across the study: Samples came from the United States, Italy and Spain, spanning acute and convalescent COVID-19. T cells, B-cell-depleted T cells, or PBMCs provided the cDNA or gDNA that served as material.

Original processing methods: Researchers report that nucleated cell counts were estimated from reference gene primer amplification. Sequencing was performed with immunoSEQ multiplex PCR; in TCRdb, only in-frame clones are kept and a portion is missing. V, J and clone size are those of that table, while D and trimming were read from the DNA. The sample includes under 100,000 clones, roughly 87% of them seen just once. The origin of this receptor is a male donor with acute or convalescent COVID-19. Sample: peripheral blood.

DNA for the CDR3: TGTGCCAGTAGTATTATGGGGGGATGGAGCACAGATACGCAGTATTTT. Residues: CASSIMGGWSTDTQYF. The genes are TRBV19 and TRBJ2-3; weak D call: TRBD2 (6 bases). This CDR3 region has 16 residues. Trimming took 3 bases from V and 0 from J, leaving 13 bases between them. The V gene's germline CDR1 is LNHDA and CDR2 SQIVND (reference sequence).